The present entry profiles one T cell receptor beta chain with its context. The data originate from a study of T cell changes during pregnancy in multiple sclerosis. This CDR3 region has 15 residues. Germline V gene data show CDR1 as SGHNT and CDR2 as YENEEA. The V segment lost 4 bases and the J segment 5 bases; nucleotides outside the gene matches: 8. Sequenced by immunoSEQ multiplex PCR; TCRdb stores in-frame clones only, minus some. The sample lists about 87,000 clones; around 93% were seen once. This chain uses TRBV11-3 with TRBJ2-5, with TRBD1 identical over 9 bases. This clonotype was obtained from a female donor in good health, enrolled as a control in a pregnancy study. Sequences were derived from peripheral blood, sampled in the third trimester of pregnancy. DNA for the CDR3: TGTGCCAGCAGCTCACGACAGGGGGGCAGCGAGACCCAGTACTTC. Protein product: CASSSRQGGSETQYF.